The 15 T cell receptor beta chains below come from one sample, sequenced in a study of shared clonotypes between healthy human individuals. Selected positively for CCR7 and CD45RO-negative, naive CD8 cells excluded terminally differentiated effector memory CD45RA+ cells. Here immunoSEQ multiplex PCR was the method, and the copy in TCRdb shows in-frame clones only, minus some. The sample has fewer than 1 million clones, roughly 96% seen once. The sequencing sample was made of naive CD8+ T cells sorted from blood. The receptors shown here come from a man aged 25 to 40 in good health.

This chain connects TRBV5-4 to TRBJ1-1, with 8 nucleotides matching TRBD1. CDR3 length equals 14 residues. Germline CDR1 is SGHNT and CDR2 is YYREEE (reference sequence). The ends lost 4 bases at V and 1 base at J; junction bases unmatched: 3. Written as DNA, the CDR3 is TGTGCCAGCAGCCCGGACAGGGCGAACACTGAAGCTTTCTTT. Amino acid sequence: CASSPDRANTEAFF.

The V gene is TRBV27, the J gene TRBJ2-1; 7 bases map to TRBD2. The J segment lost 3 bases and the V segment lost 7 bases, leaving 12 bases of the junction unmatched. The CDR3 sequence is 16 residues long. Germline V CDR1 and CDR2: MNHEY, SMNVEV (reference sequence). In DNA, the CDR3 is TGTGCCAGCAAGGGGCATGGACTAGACTTCTACAATGAGCAGTTCTTC. It yields the protein CASKGHGLDFYNEQFF.

Concerning this clone: In the same sample, other DNA sequences code for this CDR3. The chain uses TRBV5-1 and TRBJ2-7; D gene ambiguous. The V gene's germline CDR1 is SGHRS and CDR2 YFSETQ. V was pared by 2 bases and J by 0 bases, with 6 bases between. The CDR3 length is 13 residues. The CDR3 spells CASSFAGSYEQYF. CDR3 bases: TGCGCCAGCAGCTTTGCAGGCTCCTACGAGCAGTACTTC.

This rearrangement joins TRBV10-3 to TRBJ1-2; D is possibly TRBD1 (5 bases). Trimming pared 7 bases from V and 4 bases from J, leaving 19 bases between. This CDR3 contains 15 residues. Looked up from germline, CDR1 is ENHRY and CDR2 is SYGVKD. In DNA, the CDR3 is TGTGCCATCAACGGACGGGCAGGGACCATCTATGGCTACACCTTC. Translation gives CAINGRAGTIYGYTF.

This sequence joins TRBV4-1 and TRBJ2-1; 13 nucleotides line up with TRBD2. The CDR3 loop spans 17 amino acids. J lost 3 bases, V lost 0 bases, and 2 bases had no gene match. Germline-derived CDR1 and CDR2 are MGHRA and YSYEKL. CDR3 coding DNA: TGCGCCAGCAGCCAAGAGGGGACTAGCGGGAACTACAATGAGCAGTTCTTC. Its translation: CASSQEGTSGNYNEQFF.

The rearrangement links TRBV27 to TRBJ2-3, with D unresolved. The CDR3 contains 14 residues. V was pared by 8 bases and J by 5 bases, with 17 bases between. CDR1 and CDR2 from the germline V gene are MNHEY and SMNVEV (reference sequence). The CDR3 sequence is CASAVALVRDTQYF. CDR3 DNA: TGTGCCAGCGCCGTCGCGCTAGTAAGAGATACGCAGTATTTT.

On this clone itself: Other DNA variants within this sample encode the same CDR3. V gene TRBV29-1 combines with J gene TRBJ2-5; D not certain. The germline V gene has CDR1 SQVTM and CDR2 ANQGSEA. The CDR3 is made up of 15 amino acids. Deletions cut 0 bases from V and 2 bases from J, with 13 bases between. CDR3 sequence (DNA): TGCAGCGTTGAAGATCCGGGCACAGAGCAAGAGACCCAGTACTTC. The encoded protein is CSVEDPGTEQETQYF.

This sequence joins TRBV5-1 and TRBJ2-3; TRBD1 agrees at 10 bases. In germline, CDR1 is SGHRS, CDR2 YFSETQ. V lost 4 bases to trimming and J lost 0 bases; unmatched junction nucleotides: 5. The CDR3 is 16 residues long. The CDR3 bases are TGCGCCAGCAGCAGGTGGGACAGGGGTAGCACAGATACGCAGTATTTT. It specifies CASSRWDRGSTDTQYF.

V is TRBV7-9 and J is TRBJ2-7; 14 nucleotides match TRBD2. Germline V gene lookup returns CDR1 SEHNR and CDR2 FQNEAQ (reference sequence). V dropped 5 bases and J dropped 2; count of bases not matched to a gene: 5. The CDR3 is made up of 16 amino acids. CDR3 coding DNA: TGTGCCAGCAGCACCGGGACTAGCGGGAGTACCTACGAGCAGTACTTC. Amino acids: CASSTGTSGSTYEQYF. The entire variable domain, with the rest obtained from reference TRBV7-9 and TRBJ2-7, is as follows: DTGVSQNPRHKITKRGQNVTFRCDPISEHNRLYWYRQTLGQGPEFLTYFQNEAQLEKSRLLSDRFSAERPKGSFSTLEIQRTEQGDSAMYLCASSTGTSGSTYEQYFGPGTRLTVT.

V and J are TRBV7-9 and TRBJ2-1; 9 bases agree with TRBD2. The ends lost 1 base at V and 7 bases at J; junction bases unmatched: 17. Per the germline V gene, CDR1 is SEHNR and CDR2 is FQNEAQ (reference sequence). This CDR3 comprises 19 residues. The CDR3 coding sequence is TGTGCCAGCAGCTTAGTGGGACTAGCTGGAGACCCATCGGGGAATGAGCAGTTCTTC. It specifies CASSLVGLAGDPSGNEQFF.

This chain connects TRBV7-9 to TRBJ2-7; 13 nucleotides match TRBD2. The CDR3 extends over 15 amino acids. The ends lost 4 bases at V and 7 bases at J; junction bases unmatched: 7. Germline V lookup: CDR1 SEHNR, CDR2 FQNEAQ (reference sequence). The CDR3 DNA sequence: TGTGCCAGCAGCTCCGGGACTAGCGGGATGGGTGAGCAGTACTTC. Encoded protein: CASSSGTSGMGEQYF.

This chain joins TRBV27 and TRBJ2-3, with D possibly TRBD1 on 6 matching bases. Germline loops: CDR1 MNHEY, CDR2 SMNVEV (reference sequence). The CDR3 sequence is 16 residues long. Trimming shortened V by 5 bases and J by 5 bases, and 20 bases separated the two germline ends. Written as DNA, the CDR3 is TGTGCCAGCAGTCCTTCGACAGGTGATTCGGTAGATACGCAGTATTTT. This codes for CASSPSTGDSVDTQYF.

The chain couples TRBV5-1 to TRBJ2-1, with D possibly matching TRBD1 (6 bases). Germline V gene lookup returns CDR1 SGHRS and CDR2 YFSETQ. CDR3 length: 19 amino acids. V lost 4 bases, J lost 2 bases, and 25 bases lay in between. The CDR3 loop reads CASSPSSRVTGKPYNEQFF. The CDR3 nucleotides are TGCGCCAGCAGCCCGTCTTCTAGGGTCACAGGGAAACCCTACAATGAGCAGTTCTTC.

The chain employs TRBV6-5 and TRBJ2-3, with unresolved D. From germline, CDR1 is MNHEY and CDR2 SVGAGI. V dropped 5 bases and J dropped 4 bases, with 10 bases sitting between them. The CDR3 contains 13 residues. The chain's CDR3 is CASSDIRADTQYF. The CDR3 DNA sequence: TGTGCCAGCAGTGACATCCGGGCAGATACGCAGTATTTT.

This chain connects TRBV7-2 to TRBJ2-5; 7 bases map to TRBD1. CDR3 length: 15 amino acids. The germline V gene encodes CDR1 SGHTA and CDR2 FQGNSA. V lost 1 base to trimming and J lost 3 bases; unmatched junction nucleotides: 5. The CDR3 bases are TGTGCCAGCAGCTTAGTGGGACAGATCGAAGAGACCCAGTACTTC. Translated, it gives CASSLVGQIEETQYF.